This T cell receptor (beta chain) was recorded in a study of blood T cell repertoires in COVID-19. Study background: Collection of acute and convalescent COVID-19 samples took place in the United States, Italy and Spain. The cDNA or gDNA used as material had been derived from T cells, B-cell-depleted T cells, or PBMCs.

Losses at the gene ends were 3 bases for V and 7 bases for J; bases not matched to a gene: 12. The V gene's germline CDR1 is SGHRS and CDR2 YFSETQ. The CDR3 sequence is 16 residues long. Per the study methods: Amplified reference gene primers provided the basis for estimating nucleated cell counts. TCRdb keeps only in-frame clones here, not all; method: immunoSEQ multiplex PCR. That table gives V, J and clone size, and the DNA gave D and trimming. The data contain some 44,000 clones, about four fifths of them seen just once; the ten biggest clones take up around 22%. The TCR sequence derives from a woman aged 55-69 years with acute or convalescent COVID-19. V usage is TRBV5-1 and J usage is TRBJ2-2, with 7 bases aligning to TRBD1. The specimen was peripheral blood. The CDR3 is CASSSTPGTEGGELFF. In nucleotides, the CDR3 is TGCGCCAGCAGCTCGACCCCCGGGACAGAGGGCGGGGAGCTGTTTTTT.